The 10 T cell receptor beta chains in this list originate from one sample, sequenced in a study of CD4 T cells in relation to SARS-CoV-2 and coronaviruses. The repertoire was sequenced with immunoSEQ multiplex PCR; TCRdb's copy has only in-frame clones and lacks some. Among 55,000 to 75,000 clones listed, about 87% were seen once. Unexposed donor CD4+ T cells date from about 2011-2018, before the COVID-19 pandemic. The sequencing input was memory CD4+ T cells from PBMCs. These receptors all come from a human donor in good health.

J is TRBJ1-4 and V is TRBV28, with TRBD1 identical over 7 bases. The V gene end was trimmed by 2 bases and the J gene end by 5 bases; junction bases not matched to a gene: 5. The CDR3 length is 15 residues. The V gene's germline CDR1 is MDHEN and CDR2 SYDVKM. DNA for the CDR3: TGTGCCAGCAGTTTAGTCGGGACAGAAAATGAAAAACTGTTTTTT. Its protein product is CASSLVGTENEKLFF.

The rearrangement joins TRBV27 to TRBJ1-2; no clear D. V lost 2 bases to trimming and J lost 4 bases, with 20 bases between them. CDR3 size: 17 residues. Germline V CDR1 and CDR2: MNHEY, SMNVEV (reference sequence). CDR3 DNA sequence: TGTGCCAGCAGTTTAAACCCGACGGGCGGATCTATCTATGGCTACACCTTC. Protein: CASSLNPTGGSIYGYTF.

The chain uses TRBV11-2 and TRBJ2-3, with TRBD2 matching 7 bases. The J segment lost 5 bases and the V segment lost 6 bases, leaving 11 bases of the junction unmatched. CDR1 and CDR2 (germline): SGHAT, FQNNGV. CDR3 length: 15 residues. CDR3 sequence (DNA): TGTGCCAGCAGAACTAGCGTGAGTGTTGTAGATACGCAGTATTTT. Its translation is CASRTSVSVVDTQYF.

This chain joins TRBV7-9 and TRBJ2-2; 10 bases match TRBD1. The CDR3 has 17 amino acids. Losses at the gene ends were 3 bases for V and 4 bases for J; bases not matched to a gene: 8. CDR1 is SEHNR and CDR2 is FQNEAQ in the germline V gene (reference sequence). CDR3 coding DNA: TGTGCCAGCAGCTTGGGGACAGGGGCGGTCGGCACCGGGGAGCTGTTTTTT. Protein product: CASSLGTGAVGTGELFF.

There are a few counts of this clone. The J gene is TRBJ1-1, the V gene TRBV25-1; D is unresolved. V was cut by 5 bases and J by 5 bases, with 15 bases left in between. The CDR3 is 14 residues long. The germline gives CDR1 MGHDK, CDR2 SYGVNS. Here the CDR3 reads CASSTRFGKTEAFF. Written as DNA, the CDR3 is TGTGCCAGCAGTACAAGATTCGGAAAAACTGAAGCTTTCTTT.

This rearrangement joins TRBV5-1 to TRBJ2-3; D is possibly TRBD2 (6 bases). The CDR3 covers 15 residues. The germline V and J ends were trimmed by 4 bases and 0 bases, with 12 bases remaining between them. Per germline, CDR1 SGHRS and CDR2 YFSETQ. The CDR3: CASSPRGVSTDTQYF. For the CDR3, the DNA is TGCGCCAGCAGCCCACGCGGGGTGAGCACAGATACGCAGTATTTT.

This chain joins TRBV7-2 and TRBJ1-5; TRBD1 aligns across 7 bases. CDR3 size: 15 residues. Germline CDR1 and CDR2: SGHTA and FQGNSA. Trimming took 1 base from V and 7 from J; bases not matched to a gene: 7. The CDR3 loop is CASSLGGGGEQPQHF. CDR3 nucleotides: TGTGCCAGCAGCTTAGGTGGAGGGGGCGAGCAGCCCCAGCATTTT.

This sequence joins TRBV7-3 and TRBJ1-2; 9 bases fit TRBD1. The length of the CDR3 is 14 residues. Germline assignment: CDR1 SGHTA and CDR2 FQGTGA. With V trimmed by 5 bases and J by 5 bases, 6 bases remained unmatched. CDR3 DNA: TGTGCCAGCAGCCCGGGACAGGGAGAGTATGGCTACACCTTC. Protein product: CASSPGQGEYGYTF.

V gene TRBV9 combines with J gene TRBJ2-3; 9 bases line up with TRBD2. V trimming: 0 bases; J trimming: 3 bases; junction bases outside the gene matches: 8. The germline V gene encodes CDR1 SGDLS and CDR2 YYNGEE. The CDR3 runs to 17 residues. CDR3 in amino acids: CASSVAASGRMTDTQYF. CDR3 nucleotide sequence: TGTGCCAGCAGCGTAGCCGCGAGCGGGAGGATGACAGATACGCAGTATTTT. Drawing the rest from reference TRBV9 and TRBJ2-3, the complete variable domain is DSGVTQTPKHLITATGQRVTLRCSPRSGDLSVYWYQQSLDQGLQFLIQYYNGEERAKGNILERFSAQQFPDLHSELNLSSLELGDSALYFCASSVAASGRMTDTQYFGPGTRLTVL.

V and J are TRBV27 and TRBJ1-5; D is unresolved. Trimming took 7 bases from V and 10 from J, leaving 23 bases between them. The germline CDR1 and CDR2 sequences are MNHEY and SMNVEV (reference sequence). This CDR3 comprises 15 residues. CDR3 amino acids: CASKIDGSLPSPQHF. The CDR3 DNA reads TGTGCCAGCAAAATCGACGGGTCCCTCCCTAGCCCCCAGCATTTT.